This TCR beta chain was profiled in a study of blood T cell repertoires in COVID-19. For the study at large: Collection of acute and convalescent COVID-19 samples took place in the United States, Italy and Spain. In each case, the material was cDNA or gDNA derived from T cells, B-cell-depleted T cells, or PBMCs.

The authors' processing: Estimation of nucleated cell counts was performed using reference gene primer amplification. The protocol was immunoSEQ multiplex PCR, while the TCRdb copy is restricted to in-frame clones and leaves out a portion. The V and J calls and clone size come from that table; D and trimming were worked out from the DNA. The sample holds some 25,000 clones; approximately 92% are singletons and the top ten take around 2.1%. The sequenced material came from peripheral blood. This receptor was obtained from a human donor in a cohort sampled during active COVID-19.

Here the CDR3 reads CASSPTSPREQFF. The CDR3 region has the DNA TGTGCCAGCAGCCCGACGAGTCCTAGGGAGCAGTTCTTC. The gene calls are TRBV3-1 (or the pseudogene TRBV3-2) and TRBJ2-1; D remains unclear. CDR3 size: 13 residues. Germline-derived CDR1 and CDR2 are LGHDT and YNNKEL (reference sequence). Trimming took off 4 bases at V and 10 bases at J, with 14 bases between the two ends.